The 8 T cell receptor beta chains given below trace back to one sample, sequenced in a study of identical twins. MiXCR, applied by TCRdb to the 5' RACE reads, yields one record per CDR3 protein. The repertoire holds approximately 210,000 distinct CDR3 sequences, with less than 9.5% as singletons. Specimen: memory (CD45RO+) T cells sorted from blood. These receptor sequences come from a woman younger than 30 in good health.

This clonotype was picked up a small number of times. The chain is built from TRBV20-1 and TRBJ2-2, with TRBD2 matching 10 bases. The length of the CDR3 is 15 residues. V shed 1 base, J shed 2 bases, and the junction held 1 base outside the gene matches. The germline V gene encodes CDR1 DFQATT and CDR2 SNEGSKA (reference sequence). The CDR3 protein is CSARGTSGNTGELFF. DNA of the CDR3: TGCAGTGCTAGAGGGACTAGCGGAAACACCGGGGAGCTGTTTTTT.

There are a few counts of this clonotype. The chain has TRBV6-2 or TRBV6-3 and TRBJ2-4, with 8 nucleotides matching TRBD2. V shed 2 bases and J 4 bases; nucleotides not matched to a gene: 7. There are 16 residues in the CDR3. The germline CDR1 and CDR2 sequences are MNHEY and SVGEGT. CDR3 protein: CASSYTRGDWKNIQYF. CDR3 bases: TGTGCCAGCAGTTACACGCGGGGGGACTGGAAAAACATTCAGTACTTC.

The rearrangement joins TRBV24-1 to TRBJ2-5; 13 nucleotides align to TRBD2. There are 15 residues in the CDR3. Germline lookup yields CDR1 KGHDR and CDR2 SFDVKD. Unmatched junction bases numbered 5, after V lost 3 bases and J lost 8 bases. This chain's CDR3 is CATSDARTSGSTQYF. CDR3 in DNA: TGTGCCACCAGTGATGCTCGGACTAGCGGGAGCACCCAGTACTTC.

The V call is TRBV5-1, the J call TRBJ2-7, with 10 bases aligning to TRBD2. The J segment lost 7 bases and the V segment lost 5 bases, leaving 12 bases of the junction unmatched. CDR3 length equals 15 residues. The germline gives CDR1 SGHRS, CDR2 YFSETQ. This chain's CDR3 is CASRPFPAGGLEQYF. As DNA, the CDR3 is TGCGCCAGCAGGCCCTTCCCAGCGGGGGGGCTTGAGCAGTACTTC.

This clonotype has only a few counts. This chain joins TRBV5-5 and TRBJ2-5; 8 nucleotides line up with TRBD2. Germline V gives CDR1 SGHKS, CDR2 YYEKEE (reference sequence). CDR3 size: 15 residues. The V segment lost 0 bases and the J segment 4 bases; nucleotides outside the gene matches: 5. As DNA, the CDR3 is TGTGCCAGCAGCTTGGACGGGGGGGCCCCAGAGACCCAGTACTTC. It codes for CASSLDGGAPETQYF.

This rearrangement joins TRBV29-1 to TRBJ2-5; 10 positions agree with TRBD2. CDR1 is SQVTM, CDR2 ANQGSEA, per germline. Trimming at V came to 4 bases and at J to 2 bases, leaving 7 bases not matched to a gene. This CDR3 comprises 15 residues. CDR3 coding DNA: TGCAGCGTTGCCCGAAGCGGGGGGGGTCAAGAGACCCAGTACTTC. Protein product: CSVARSGGGQETQYF. Together with reference TRBV29-1 and TRBJ2-5, the CDR3 gives the full variable domain: SAVISQKPSRDICQRGTSLTIQCQVDSQVTMMFWYRQQPGQSLTLIATANQGSEATYESGFVIDKFPISRPNLTFSTLTVSNMSPEDSSIYLCSVARSGGGQETQYFGPGTRLLVL.

A single count supports this clonotype. The rearrangement joins TRBV4-2 to TRBJ2-1; no firm D call. Germline V gives CDR1 LGHNA, CDR2 YNFKEQ. The CDR3 totals 15 residues. V dropped 0 bases and J dropped 5 bases, with 11 bases sitting between them. In nucleotides, the CDR3 is TGTGCCAGCAGCCAAGAAGGGATAGATGACAATGAGCAGTTCTTC. Translation: CASSQEGIDDNEQFF.

This clonotype occurred a few times. V is TRBV20-1 and J is TRBJ2-7; TRBD2 agrees at 11 bases. CDR1 is DFQATT, CDR2 SNEGSKA, per germline (reference sequence). The CDR3 extends over 12 amino acids. Trimming cost V 4 bases and J 5 bases; bases outside gene matches: 1. CDR3 sequence (DNA): TGCAGTGCTATTAGCGGGGGGGACGAGCAGTACTTC. As protein: CSAISGGDEQYF.